Listed below are T cell receptor beta chains from one sample, sequenced in a study of T cells in Graves' hyperthyroidism and ophthalmopathy. TCRdb itself ran the multiplex PCR reads through MiXCR, one entry per CDR3 protein. The repertoire holds under 250,000 distinct CDR3 sequences, with around 16% as singletons. The sequencing sample was made of blood. The receptors derive from a woman in her fifties or sixties with Graves' hyperthyroidism. CDR3s include the opening cysteine and the closing phenylalanine or tryptophan. The D gene is left open where the match is weak. A row's size may be missing; if present it is once, few, many or a size class.

v_gene: TRBV27
j_gene: TRBJ1-2
abundance: many
d_gene: TRBD1
CDR3nt: TGTGCCAGCAGCCCCCGGGACAGGGCTACCTATGGCTACACCTTC
CDR3aa: CASSPRDRATYGYTF

v_gene: TRBV20-1
j_gene: TRBJ1-1
abundance: many
d_gene: .
CDR3nt: TGCAGTGCTAGTAACATAGGGAACACTGAAGCTTTCTTT
CDR3aa: CSASNIGNTEAFF

v_gene: TRBV5-1
j_gene: TRBJ2-1
abundance: .
d_gene: TRBD1
CDR3nt: TGCGCCAGCAGCACCGGGACAGGGGGGGATGAGCAGTTCTTC
CDR3aa: CASSTGTGGDEQFF

v_gene: TRBV6-1
j_gene: TRBJ1-1
abundance: many
d_gene: .
CDR3nt: TGTGCCAGCAGTCCTTCTTCTGCGGACGTCGGGAACACTGAAGCTTTCTTT
CDR3aa: CASSPSSADVGNTEAFF

v_gene: TRBV2
j_gene: TRBJ2-7
abundance: many
d_gene: .
CDR3nt: TGTGCCAGCCTCAGACAGGAAACCTCCTACGAGCAGTACTTC
CDR3aa: CASLRQETSYEQYF

v_gene: TRBV4-1
j_gene: TRBJ1-5
abundance: few
d_gene: TRBD1
CDR3nt: TGCGCCAGCAGCCAAGCACAGGGGATTAGCAATCAGCCCCAGCATTTT
CDR3aa: CASSQAQGISNQPQHF

v_gene: TRBV7-9
j_gene: TRBJ2-3
abundance: once
d_gene: TRBD1
CDR3nt: TGTGCCAGCAGCTTAGGGGACAGGGAGGCAGATACGCAGTATTTT
CDR3aa: CASSLGDREADTQYF

v_gene: TRBV2
j_gene: TRBJ2-1
abundance: many
d_gene: .
CDR3nt: TGTGCCAGCAGTGAACTGGATTACAATGAGCAGTTCTTC
CDR3aa: CASSELDYNEQFF

v_gene: TRBV28
j_gene: TRBJ1-3
abundance: .
d_gene: .
CDR3nt: TGTGCCAGCACCCTCCCGGGGGGCCACTCTGGAAACACCATATATTTT
CDR3aa: CASTLPGGHSGNTIYF

v_gene: TRBV14
j_gene: TRBJ1-1
abundance: few
d_gene: .
CDR3nt: TGTGCCAGCAGCCTCCAGATTGGGTCCAGCCTGAACACTGAAGCTTTCTTT
CDR3aa: CASSLQIGSSLNTEAFF

v_gene: TRBV5-1
j_gene: TRBJ2-3
abundance: few
d_gene: .
CDR3nt: TGCGCCAGCAGAGTCGACTTTCTCGGCACAGATACGCAGTATTTT
CDR3aa: CASRVDFLGTDTQYF

v_gene: TRBV7-3
j_gene: TRBJ2-1
abundance: .
d_gene: TRBD2
CDR3nt: TGTGCCAGCAGCTTAGGAGGTTCGGGAGGGACTAGCGGGAGGAGTCCCTACAATGAGCAGTTCTTC
CDR3aa: CASSLGGSGGTSGRSPYNEQFF

v_gene: TRBV30
j_gene: TRBJ2-7
abundance: many
d_gene: .
CDR3nt: TGTGCCTGGAGTGACACCTACGAGCAGTACTTC
CDR3aa: CAWSDTYEQYF

v_gene: TRBV12-3/TRBV12-4
j_gene: TRBJ2-7
abundance: many
d_gene: .
CDR3nt: TGTGCCAGCAGTGGTAGCGAGCAGTACTTC
CDR3aa: CASSGSEQYF

v_gene: TRBV20-1
j_gene: TRBJ1-1
abundance: .
d_gene: .
CDR3nt: TGCAGTGCCAGGGACCACTTGAACACTGAAGCTTTCTTT
CDR3aa: CSARDHLNTEAFF

v_gene: TRBV11-2
j_gene: TRBJ2-1
abundance: many
d_gene: TRBD2
CDR3nt: TGTGCCAGCAGCTCACCCACAGGACTAGCGGGAGGTACCTCCTACAATGAGCAGTTCTTC
CDR3aa: CASSSPTGLAGGTSYNEQFF

v_gene: TRBV6-1
j_gene: TRBJ2-2
abundance: .
d_gene: TRBD1
CDR3nt: TGTGCCAGCAGCCATACTTACGGGACAGAAACCGGGGAGCTGTTTTTT
CDR3aa: CASSHTYGTETGELFF

v_gene: TRBV28
j_gene: TRBJ1-1
abundance: many
d_gene: .
CDR3nt: TGTGCCAGCAGTTTATGGGGAGTTCCAAATGAAGCTTTCTTT
CDR3aa: CASSLWGVPNEAFF

v_gene: TRBV9
j_gene: TRBJ2-1
abundance: .
d_gene: TRBD1
CDR3nt: TGTGCCAGCAGCGCGGGACAGGGTACCTACAATGAGCAGTTCTTC
CDR3aa: CASSAGQGTYNEQFF

v_gene: TRBV11-3
j_gene: TRBJ2-2
abundance: many
d_gene: .
CDR3nt: TGTGCCAGCAGCTTAGAGTTGGCCGGGGAGCTGTTTTTT
CDR3aa: CASSLELAGELFF

v_gene: TRBV5-1
j_gene: TRBJ1-1
abundance: many
d_gene: .
CDR3nt: TGCGCCAGCAGCTTGACCGTTGGACGCAACACTGAAGCTTTCTTT
CDR3aa: CASSLTVGRNTEAFF

v_gene: TRBV7-9
j_gene: TRBJ2-7
abundance: .
d_gene: TRBD2
CDR3nt: TGTGCCAGCAGCTTAAATATAGCGGGAGGCGAGCAGTACTTC
CDR3aa: CASSLNIAGGEQYF

v_gene: TRBV6-4
j_gene: TRBJ1-5
abundance: few
d_gene: .
CDR3nt: TGTGCCAGCAGTGACTCGGCAGGGGTTCAGCCCCAGCATTTT
CDR3aa: CASSDSAGVQPQHF

v_gene: TRBV2
j_gene: TRBJ2-7
abundance: many
d_gene: TRBD1
CDR3nt: TGTGCCGCCACCCGCCGGGACAGGCCCTACGAGCAGTACTTC
CDR3aa: CAATRRDRPYEQYF

v_gene: TRBV12-3/TRBV12-4
j_gene: TRBJ2-1
abundance: many
d_gene: .
CDR3nt: TGTGCCAGCAGCCTGACTAGTTTTGGGAATTCCGCACACAATGAGCAGTTCTTC
CDR3aa: CASSLTSFGNSAHNEQFF

v_gene: TRBV12-5
j_gene: TRBJ2-7
abundance: .
d_gene: .
CDR3nt: TGTGCTAGTGGTTTGGAGTACGAGCAGTACTTC
CDR3aa: CASGLEYEQYF

v_gene: TRBV24-1
j_gene: TRBJ2-1
abundance: .
d_gene: .
CDR3nt: TGTGCCACCAGTGATTTTCGAGACAATGAGCAGTTCTTC
CDR3aa: CATSDFRDNEQFF

v_gene: TRBV4-1
j_gene: TRBJ2-4
abundance: .
d_gene: TRBD2
CDR3nt: TGCGCCAGCAGCCAAGATCGGGCGGGAGGAGCCGAAAACATTCAGTACTTC
CDR3aa: CASSQDRAGGAENIQYF

v_gene: TRBV4-2
j_gene: TRBJ2-2
abundance: .
d_gene: TRBD2
CDR3nt: TGTGCCAGCAGCCAAGAGGGCGGGAGGGCCGCCGGGGAGCTGTTTTTT
CDR3aa: CASSQEGGRAAGELFF

v_gene: TRBV7-9
j_gene: TRBJ2-1
abundance: many
d_gene: .
CDR3nt: TGTGCCAGCAGCTCCCATTCCAATGAGCAGTTCTTC
CDR3aa: CASSSHSNEQFF

v_gene: TRBV7-2
j_gene: TRBJ2-1
abundance: few
d_gene: .
CDR3nt: TGTGCCAGCAGCTTCAGTGGCAATGAGCAGTTCTTC
CDR3aa: CASSFSGNEQFF

v_gene: TRBV2
j_gene: TRBJ2-3
abundance: many
d_gene: TRBD2
CDR3nt: TGTGCCAGCGGACGGACTAGCGGGAGCGGGATTAGCACAGATACGCAGTATTTT
CDR3aa: CASGRTSGSGISTDTQYF

v_gene: TRBV7-9
j_gene: TRBJ2-7
abundance: few
d_gene: .
CDR3nt: TGTGCCAGCAGCTTAGAGGGCGAGGGATCCGAGCAGTACTTC
CDR3aa: CASSLEGEGSEQYF

v_gene: TRBV2
j_gene: TRBJ2-1
abundance: many
d_gene: TRBD2
CDR3nt: TGTGCCAGCAGCATAAGCGGGAGTACGGGGAATGAGCAGTTCTTC
CDR3aa: CASSISGSTGNEQFF

v_gene: TRBV11-2
j_gene: TRBJ2-5
abundance: many
d_gene: TRBD2
CDR3nt: TGTGCCAGCAGCTTATTGGCTAGCGGCCCCAGGGACCAGTACTTC
CDR3aa: CASSLLASGPRDQYF

v_gene: TRBV27
j_gene: TRBJ2-7
abundance: few
d_gene: .
CDR3nt: TGTGCCAGCAGTTTAGCCGGGCGATCTCCCTACGAGCAGTACTTC
CDR3aa: CASSLAGRSPYEQYF

v_gene: TRBV12-3/TRBV12-4
j_gene: TRBJ1-1
abundance: .
d_gene: TRBD1
CDR3nt: TGTGCCAGCAGTGCGGACAGGGAGGAGAACACTGAAGCTTTCTTT
CDR3aa: CASSADREENTEAFF

v_gene: TRBV27
j_gene: TRBJ1-2
abundance: many
d_gene: .
CDR3nt: TGTGCCAGCAGTTCCGATCCCAACTATGGCTACACCTTC
CDR3aa: CASSSDPNYGYTF

v_gene: TRBV11-2
j_gene: TRBJ2-1
abundance: .
d_gene: TRBD2
CDR3nt: TGTGCCAGCAGCTCACGGGGACTAGCGGAGTACTACAATGAGCAGTTCTTC
CDR3aa: CASSSRGLAEYYNEQFF

v_gene: TRBV19
j_gene: TRBJ1-1
abundance: .
d_gene: .
CDR3nt: TGTGCCAGTAAAAGGACGGCCCAATCCATGAACACTGAAGCTTTCTTT
CDR3aa: CASKRTAQSMNTEAFF

v_gene: TRBV15
j_gene: TRBJ2-1
abundance: many
d_gene: TRBD2
CDR3nt: TGTGCCACCGAATCCGGGACTAGCGGGAGCGGTGAGCAGTTCTTC
CDR3aa: CATESGTSGSGEQFF

v_gene: TRBV6-6
j_gene: TRBJ2-2
abundance: few
d_gene: .
CDR3nt: TGTGCCAGCAGTTACCCGGGACTGAACACCGGGGAGCTGTTTTTT
CDR3aa: CASSYPGLNTGELFF

v_gene: TRBV2
j_gene: TRBJ1-1
abundance: many
d_gene: TRBD1
CDR3nt: TGTGCCAGCAGTGGGGCCAGGGGGCTGTCTGAAGCTTTCTTT
CDR3aa: CASSGARGLSEAFF

v_gene: TRBV27
j_gene: TRBJ1-1
abundance: few
d_gene: .
CDR3nt: TGTGCCAGCAGGGGGCAGGGGTACACTGAAGCTTTCTTT
CDR3aa: CASRGQGYTEAFF

v_gene: TRBV7-2
j_gene: TRBJ2-5
abundance: .
d_gene: TRBD1
CDR3nt: TGTGCCAGCAGCCGATACTACAGGGGGCGCCTGAAGACCCAGTACTTC
CDR3aa: CASSRYYRGRLKTQYF

v_gene: TRBV6-5
j_gene: TRBJ1-2
abundance: .
d_gene: TRBD1
CDR3nt: TGTGCCAGCAGTTACTCACGGACAGGGTCTAACTATGGCTACACCTTC
CDR3aa: CASSYSRTGSNYGYTF

v_gene: TRBV13
j_gene: TRBJ2-7
abundance: .
d_gene: TRBD2
CDR3nt: TGTGCCAGCAGCTTAGGGGGGGGGTGGTCCTACGAGCAGTACTTC
CDR3aa: CASSLGGGWSYEQYF

v_gene: TRBV12-3/TRBV12-4
j_gene: TRBJ1-2
abundance: few
d_gene: .
CDR3nt: TGTGCCAGCAGTTTTCTTTTTTCCGGGTCTGGCTACACCTTC
CDR3aa: CASSFLFSGSGYTF

v_gene: TRBV28
j_gene: TRBJ1-5
abundance: .
d_gene: .
CDR3nt: TGTGCCAGCAGTTCAACAGGGTTCCGTAGCAATCAGCCCCAGCATTTT
CDR3aa: CASSSTGFRSNQPQHF

v_gene: TRBV28
j_gene: TRBJ2-1
abundance: few
d_gene: .
CDR3nt: TGTGCCAGCATTTTTGGTGAGAGCGCGGACAATGAGCAGTTCTTC
CDR3aa: CASIFGESADNEQFF